This T cell receptor (beta chain) was obtained from a study of cytomegalovirus exposure and HLA in healthy donors. General study results and limits: A missense variant in DCLRE1C was later tied to TCR beta V- and J-gene trimming. Researchers had no immune exposure information except CMV serostatus available.

CDR3 length equals 13 residues. CDR1 is LNHDA, CDR2 SQIVND, per germline (reference sequence). V was cut by 7 bases and J by 8 bases, with 17 bases left in between. PCR involved 60 Vbeta and 13 Jbeta primers. This table comes from immunoSEQ multiplex PCR, and its TCRdb copy is limited to in-frame clones, with some not included. The sample table includes approximately 140,000 clones. Concerning this clone itself: Its antigen is not known.

The origin of this receptor is a woman aged 50 to 60 in good health and CMV-seronegative. The sample was PBMCs. The chain is built from TRBV19 and TRBJ1-2, with D uncertain. The chain's CDR3 is CASKGRADGGYTF. CDR3 DNA: TGTGCCAGTAAAGGGAGGGCTGACGGAGGCTACACCTTC.